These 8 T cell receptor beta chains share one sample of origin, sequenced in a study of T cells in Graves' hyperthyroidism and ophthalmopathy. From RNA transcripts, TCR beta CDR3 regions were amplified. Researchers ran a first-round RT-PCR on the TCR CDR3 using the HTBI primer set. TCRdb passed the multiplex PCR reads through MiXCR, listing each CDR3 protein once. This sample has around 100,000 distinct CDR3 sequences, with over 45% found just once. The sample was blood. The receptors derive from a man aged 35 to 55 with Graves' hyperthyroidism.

CDR3 DNA sequence: TGCAGTGCTAGTACTAGCACCTCCTACGAGCAGTACTTC. Protein product: CSASTSTSYEQYF. This chain uses TRBV20-1 with TRBJ2-7, with D possibly matching TRBD2 (6 bases). Germline V gene lookup returns CDR1 DFQATT and CDR2 SNEGSKA (reference sequence). This CDR3 is 13 amino acids long. V lost 3 bases and J lost 0, with 9 bases in between.

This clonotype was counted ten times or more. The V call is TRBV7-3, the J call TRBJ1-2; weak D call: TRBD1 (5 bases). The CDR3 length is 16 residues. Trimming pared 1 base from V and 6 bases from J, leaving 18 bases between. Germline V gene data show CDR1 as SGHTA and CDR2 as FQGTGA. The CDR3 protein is CASSLIPRGEGDGYTF. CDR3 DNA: TGTGCCAGCAGCTTAATCCCACGGGGAGAAGGGGATGGCTACACCTTC.

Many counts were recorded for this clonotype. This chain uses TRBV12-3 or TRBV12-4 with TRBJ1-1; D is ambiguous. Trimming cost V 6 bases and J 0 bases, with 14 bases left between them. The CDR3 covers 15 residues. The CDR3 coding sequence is TGTGCCAGCAGCGGACGAACTACCATGAACACTGAAGCTTTCTTT. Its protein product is CASSGRTTMNTEAFF.

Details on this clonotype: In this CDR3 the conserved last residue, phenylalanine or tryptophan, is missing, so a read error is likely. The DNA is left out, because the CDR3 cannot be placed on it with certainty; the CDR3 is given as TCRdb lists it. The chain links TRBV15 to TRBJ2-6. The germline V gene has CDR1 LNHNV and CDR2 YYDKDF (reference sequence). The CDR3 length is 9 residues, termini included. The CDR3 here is CATSRPDRT.

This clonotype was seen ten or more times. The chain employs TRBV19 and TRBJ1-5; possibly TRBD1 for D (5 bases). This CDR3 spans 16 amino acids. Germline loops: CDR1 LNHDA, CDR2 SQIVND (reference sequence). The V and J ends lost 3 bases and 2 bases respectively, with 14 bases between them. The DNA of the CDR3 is TGTGCCAGTAGTATTCCAGGGTCGCTTGGCAATCAGCCCCAGCATTTT. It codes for CASSIPGSLGNQPQHF.

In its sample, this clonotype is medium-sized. Here the CDR3 DNA reads TGTGCCAGCAGTGAACTGTCAGGGGAGGTAAAAGGCTACACCTTC. Residues: CASSELSGEVKGYTF. The chain is built from TRBV25-1 and TRBJ1-2; weak D call: TRBD1 (6 bases). CDR1 and CDR2 from the germline V gene are MGHDK and SYGVNS. Between the trimmed V and J ends, which lost 2 bases and 8 bases, there was a span of 18 bases. This CDR3 is built from 15 residues.

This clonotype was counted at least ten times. CDR3 DNA: TGTGCCAGTACAAGAACTAATGAAAAACTGTTTTTT. Protein sequence: CASTRTNEKLFF. The V call is TRBV19, the J call TRBJ1-4, with no clear D. Trimming removed 7 bases from V and 1 base from J, with 4 bases in between. The germline V gene has CDR1 LNHDA and CDR2 SQIVND (reference sequence). The CDR3 length is 12 residues.

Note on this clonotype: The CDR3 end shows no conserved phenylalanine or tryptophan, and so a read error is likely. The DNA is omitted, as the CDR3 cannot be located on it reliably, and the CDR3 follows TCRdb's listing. CDR3 protein: CSARDTPAG. The chain is built from TRBV20-1 and TRBJ2-5; the table's D call TRBD2 went unverified against the DNA. The CDR3 adds up to 9 amino acids, both ends counted. Germline V lookup: CDR1 DFQATT, CDR2 SNEGSKA (reference sequence).